This record covers a single T cell receptor beta chain. Its specificity is not known. This sample was included in a study of molecular identifiers for immune sequencing clone quantification. Study-level points and caveats: Over 97% of CMV-specific effector molecules, but under 1% of naive ones, were in clones above 20 copies. Spiked-in Jurkat TCR RNA corresponding to one cell was reported as detectable against around 1 million naive cells. Barcode collisions between identical TCR molecules could shrink estimates of highly expanded clone sizes.

Based on a CD8+CD4-CCR7+CD45RA+ profile, naive CD8 T cells were sorted. TCRdb passed the PCR reads through MiXCR, listing each CDR3 protein once. The top ten hold about 0.73% of the sample, which has about 630,000 distinct CDR3 sequences, less than 30% seen once. The CDR3 contains 14 residues. Germline values: CDR1 SEHNR, CDR2 FQNEAQ (reference sequence). V lost 5 bases, J lost 3 bases, and 14 bases lay in between. The clonotype originates from a human donor in good health. Some libraries in this study had Jurkat cell RNA spiked in. The sample taken for sequencing was naive CD8+ T cells from blood, with Jurkat cell RNA spiked in. Regarding subset: FACS-sorted CD8+CD4-CCR7+CD45RA+ naive T cells. This chain joins TRBV7-9 and TRBJ2-7, with a possible D match to TRBD1 (5 bases). The CDR3 DNA sequence: TGTGCCAGCAGCCTTCCAGGGCCGAACTACGAGCAGTACTTC. Protein sequence: CASSLPGPNYEQYF.